The 13 T cell receptor beta chains presented below share a single source sample, sequenced in a study of metastatic and nonmetastatic thyroid tumors. Thyroid surgery was preceded by no treatment in any patient. TCRdb re-called clones from the PCR reads using MiXCR. In the table there are 90,000 or so clones, over 8.5% of which are singletons. The specimen sequenced was blood. These receptors were taken from a female donor with papillary thyroid cancer or a benign thyroid nodule (not recorded which). Some clones in this sample may be carry-over from other donors' samples.

Only a few counts were recorded for this clone. Since a much larger clone is just one base distant, this may be a read error. The V gene is TRBV19, the J gene TRBJ2-2; TRBD2 agrees at 9 bases. The CDR3 spans 15 residues. Unmatched junction bases numbered 10, after V lost 7 bases and J lost 7 bases. CDR1 and CDR2 from the germline V gene are LNHDA and SQIVND (reference sequence). Here the CDR3 DNA reads TGTGCCAGTACCAATCTGTCTAGCGGGGTCGGGGAGCTGTTTTTT. As protein: CASTNLSSGVGELFF.

This clone was seen at least ten times. V usage is TRBV7-9 and J usage is TRBJ1-2; D remains unclear. The V and J ends lost 7 bases and 7 bases respectively, with 13 bases between them. This CDR3 comprises 12 residues. Germline CDR1 reads SEHNR; CDR2 reads FQNEAQ (reference sequence). DNA for the CDR3: TGTGCCAGCATCCTGGAAGGCGGTGGCTACACCTTC. This codes for CASILEGGGYTF.

The table lists this clone with many counts. This chain joins TRBV7-2 and TRBJ2-7; TRBD2 is a possible D gene (5 bases). Trimming took off 5 bases at V and 1 base at J, with 15 bases between the two ends. CDR1 and CDR2 from the germline V gene are SGHTA and FQGNSA. There are 15 residues in the CDR3. As DNA, the CDR3 is TGTGCCAGCAGCCCCTCCGGGATAGCTTCCTACGAGCAGTACTTC. Encoded protein: CASSPSGIASYEQYF.

This clone was found many times. J is TRBJ2-7 and V is TRBV11-3; no reliable D call. CDR3 size: 15 residues. With 5 bases removed from V and 3 bases from J, the gap between germline ends came to 17 bases. CDR1 and CDR2 from the germline V gene are SGHNT and YENEEA. CDR3 sequence: CASSHVRDSLYEQYF. DNA of the CDR3: TGTGCCAGCAGCCATGTTCGCGACTCTCTCTACGAGCAGTACTTC.

This clone appeared a few times. A much larger clone differs by one base, so this may be a read error. The V and J genes are TRBV10-2 and TRBJ2-1; 13 bases match TRBD2. Germline V CDR1 and CDR2: WSHSY, SAAADI. This CDR3 is 13 amino acids long. Trimming removed 6 bases from V and 13 bases from J; junction bases left unmatched: 6. The CDR3 region has the DNA TGCGCCAGCAGCTTAGGGACTAGCGGGAATCAGTTCTTC. This gives the protein CASSLGTSGNQFF.

Notes on this clone: Since a much larger clone is just one base distant, this may be a read error. CDR3 nucleotides: TGTGCCAGCAGCGAAACGGGACTAAGCTCCTACGAGCAGTACTTC. Its translation is CASSETGLSSYEQYF. This chain connects TRBV14 to TRBJ2-7; 7 bases match TRBD2. Germline assignment: CDR1 SGHDN and CDR2 FVKESK. The CDR3 loop spans 15 amino acids. V lost 5 bases to trimming and J lost 0 bases; unmatched junction nucleotides: 7.

This clone was detected only a few times. V usage is TRBV10-3 and J usage is TRBJ1-5, with D tentatively TRBD1 (5 bases). V shed 10 bases and J shed 7 bases, with 14 bases lying between them. Per germline, CDR1 ENHRY and CDR2 SYGVKD. The CDR3 is 12 amino acids. The CDR3 spells CATRQGDQPQHF. The DNA for the CDR3 is TGTGCCACCCGCCAGGGAGACCAGCCCCAGCATTTT.

Note on this clone: This sequence may be a read error, since a much larger clone differs from it by one base. The same CDR3 arises from other DNA sequences in this sample as well. The gene calls are TRBV12-3 or TRBV12-4 and TRBJ1-3; no definite D call. The CDR3 loop spans 14 amino acids. Between the trimmed V and J ends, which lost 3 bases and 2 bases, there was a span of 8 bases. CDR3 in DNA: TGTGCCAGCAGTTTGCAGCCAGCTGGAAACACCATATATTTT. Its translation is CASSLQPAGNTIYF.

This clone was observed many times. The V and J genes are TRBV18 and TRBJ1-1; D remains unclear. The CDR3 is 14 residues long. The germline CDR1 and CDR2 sequences are KGHSH and LQKENI. V lost 0 bases and J 3 bases, leaving 8 bases between the germline ends. The CDR3 nucleotides are TGTGCCAGCTCACCACCGTGGAGTGACACTGAAGCTTTCTTT. Protein product: CASSPPWSDTEAFF. The full variable domain, with the rest looked up from reference TRBV18 and TRBJ1-1, is NAGVMQNPRHLVRRRGQEARLRCSPMKGHSHVYWYRQLPEEGLKFMVYLQKENIIDESGMPKERFSAEFPKEGPSILRIQQVVRGDSAAYFCASSPPWSDTEAFFGQGTRLTVV.

This clone was found many times. The chain couples TRBV6-1 to TRBJ1-5; D is undetermined. V dropped 0 bases and J dropped 4 bases, with 7 bases sitting between them. The germline gives CDR1 MNHNS, CDR2 SASEGT. The CDR3 sequence is 14 residues long. CDR3 sequence: CASSEADANQPQHF. As DNA, the CDR3 is TGTGCCAGCAGTGAAGCGGACGCGAATCAGCCCCAGCATTTT.

This clone was observed at least ten times. This chain joins TRBV12-3 or TRBV12-4 and TRBJ2-3; D is perhaps TRBD1 (6 bases). There are 15 residues in the CDR3. Deletions cut 7 bases from V and 0 bases from J, with 14 bases between. The CDR3 spells CASTQGRGSTDTQYF. CDR3 sequence (DNA): TGTGCCAGCACCCAGGGGCGCGGCAGCACAGATACGCAGTATTTT.

This clone was picked up a small number of times. The rearrangement uses TRBV6-1 and TRBJ1-1, with a weak D call TRBD1 (5 bases). V was shortened by 2 bases and J by 8 bases, with 6 bases between the two germline ends. CDR1 MNHNS and CDR2 SASEGT come from the germline V gene. The CDR3 has 11 residues. Written as DNA, the CDR3 is TGTGCCAGCAGTGAATGGGGGGAAGCTTTCTTT. Amino acids: CASSEWGEAFF.

At least ten counts were recorded for this clone. The genes are TRBV6-1 and TRBJ1-1, with 10 bases that match TRBD1. CDR3 length equals 15 residues. Germline CDR1 is MNHNS and CDR2 is SASEGT. V trimming: 6 bases; J trimming: 1 base; junction bases outside the gene matches: 5. CDR3 sequence (DNA): TGTGCCAGCAGCCCCCGGACAGGGGGGAACACTGAAGCTTTCTTT. This gives the protein CASSPRTGGNTEAFF.